This entry lists 32 T cell receptor beta chains sequenced from one sample in a study of T cells after yellow fever vaccination. TCRdb re-derived calls from the 5' RACE reads in MiXCR, one entry per CDR3 protein. The sample holds around 350,000 distinct CDR3 sequences, more than 5.5% seen once. Here the sequenced sample was PBMCs, taken 5 days after the yellow fever booster vaccination. These receptors came from a young man who received the YFV17D yellow fever vaccine.

Many counts were recorded for this clonotype. At one of its ends the junction is not consistent with the germline gene, which may arise from a read error. The rearrangement links TRBV10-2 to TRBJ2-7; D uncertain. The CDR3 runs to 17 residues. The germline CDR1 and CDR2 sequences are WSHSY and SAAADI. The CDR3 spells CASSELWAAGPAKEQYF. The CDR3 DNA follows: TGCGCCAGCAGCGAGTTATGGGCGGCTGGGCCTGCCAAAGAGCAGTACTTC.

This clonotype was observed a few times. This chain joins TRBV20-1 and TRBJ1-4, with 7 bases that match TRBD1. This CDR3 is 14 amino acids long. The V segment lost 6 bases and the J segment 2 bases; nucleotides outside the gene matches: 6. Germline-derived CDR1 and CDR2 are DFQATT and SNEGSKA (reference sequence). As DNA, the CDR3 is TGCAGTGCCCGAGCAGGGGGGACTAATGAAAAACTGTTTTTT. This encodes CSARAGGTNEKLFF.

The chain recombines TRBV6-2 or TRBV6-3 with TRBJ2-2; D is uncertain. V shed 2 bases and J shed 6 bases, with 7 bases lying between them. The germline gives CDR1 MNHEY, CDR2 SVGEGT. The CDR3 has 13 amino acids. The CDR3 spells CASSYTVSGELFF. Here the CDR3 DNA reads TGTGCCAGCAGTTACACTGTTTCCGGGGAGCTGTTTTTT.

The chain carries TRBV6-1 and TRBJ1-5; 7 bases are shared with TRBD1. Per the germline V gene, CDR1 is MNHNS and CDR2 is SASEGT. The CDR3 is made up of 14 amino acids. J gave up 8 bases and V 4 bases, and 8 bases lay outside the gene matches. The CDR3 loop is CASSVLRGREPQHF. The CDR3, as DNA: TGTGCCAGCAGTGTCCTCAGGGGGAGAGAGCCCCAGCATTTT.

The sample holds a few counts of this clonotype. The chain employs TRBV7-2 and TRBJ2-7; TRBD2 matches 7 bases. Per the germline V gene, CDR1 is SGHTA and CDR2 is FQGNSA. The CDR3 totals 15 residues. V lost 2 bases to trimming and J lost 2 bases; unmatched junction nucleotides: 6. CDR3 sequence reads: CASSLRPSGPYEQYF. The CDR3 nucleotides are TGTGCCAGCAGCTTAAGGCCTAGCGGTCCCTACGAGCAGTACTTC.

This clonotype was observed a handful of times. The CDR3 DNA reads TGTGCCTGGAGTCGGGGCGGGGGCGGGAGCTCCTACGAGCAGTACTTC. It is translated as CAWSRGGGGSSYEQYF. This chain joins TRBV30 and TRBJ2-7; tentative D call: TRBD2 (7 bases). CDR1 GTSNPN and CDR2 SVGIG come from the germline V gene (reference sequence). The ends were cut back, 2 bases at V and 0 bases at J, with 17 bases in the middle. This CDR3 is 16 amino acids long.

This clonotype was counted between two and nine times. The rearrangement uses TRBV20-1 and TRBJ2-3; D is uncertain. V was shortened by 3 bases and J by 4 bases, with 14 bases between the two germline ends. CDR3 length: 14 amino acids. Looked up from germline, CDR1 is DFQATT and CDR2 is SNEGSKA (reference sequence). In DNA, the CDR3 is TGCAGTGCTAGGACACTCCTAGGCTCAGATACGCAGTATTTT. Encoded protein: CSARTLLGSDTQYF.

Many counts were recorded for this clonotype. The chain uses TRBV20-1 and TRBJ2-3; TRBD2 agrees at 8 bases. The CDR3 covers 16 residues. Looked up from germline, CDR1 is DFQATT and CDR2 is SNEGSKA (reference sequence). Trimming cost V 2 bases and J 2 bases; bases outside gene matches: 9. CDR3 nucleotide sequence: TGCAGTGCTAGATACTTGACTAGCGTACACACAGATACGCAGTATTTT. The encoded protein is CSARYLTSVHTDTQYF.

Ten or more counts support this clonotype. The genes are TRBV20-1 and TRBJ2-7, with 8 bases lining up with TRBD1. Germline V lookup: CDR1 DFQATT, CDR2 SNEGSKA (reference sequence). This CDR3 is built from 13 residues. The trim removed 7 bases at V and 6 bases at J, leaving 11 bases unmatched. The CDR3 loop is CSVTGTGPSEQYF. In DNA, the CDR3 is TGCAGTGTTACCGGGACAGGTCCCTCCGAGCAGTACTTC.

In this sample, this clonotype turned up a few times. This chain uses TRBV27 with TRBJ1-2, with TRBD1 matching 7 bases. The CDR3 has 16 amino acids. The ends lost 3 bases at V and 6 bases at J; junction bases unmatched: 13. Per germline, CDR1 MNHEY and CDR2 SMNVEV (reference sequence). CDR3 sequence (DNA): TGTGCCAGCAGTTTGGCAGGGGGTGTATGGAAAGATGGCTACACCTTC. Its translation: CASSLAGGVWKDGYTF.

The rearrangement uses TRBV6-2 or TRBV6-3 and TRBJ2-7; D gene uncertain. V was pared by 5 bases and J by 3 bases, with 11 bases between. The CDR3 loop spans 13 amino acids. Germline CDR1 MNHEY, CDR2 SVGEGT. CDR3 residues: CASSPSGLYEQYF. The CDR3 bases are TGTGCCAGCAGTCCCTCGGGCCTCTACGAGCAGTACTTC.

This clonotype was observed at least ten times. This chain connects TRBV5-1 to TRBJ2-7; D is ambiguous. V gave up 3 bases and J gave up 1 base, with 11 bases separating them. Germline V lookup: CDR1 SGHRS, CDR2 YFSETQ. The CDR3 is 14 residues long. The CDR3 is CASSYVTESYEQYF. Here the CDR3 DNA reads TGCGCCAGCAGCTACGTGACGGAGTCCTACGAGCAGTACTTC.

The CDR3 loop reads CASSQSVDNEQFF. CDR3 coding DNA: TGTGCCAGCAGCCAGTCGGTGGACAATGAGCAGTTCTTC. The V call is TRBV7-2, the J call TRBJ2-1; D remains unclear. Trimming took 5 bases from V and 5 from J, leaving 10 bases between them. Germline loops: CDR1 SGHTA, CDR2 FQGNSA. This CDR3 comprises 13 residues.

V gene TRBV7-2 combines with J gene TRBJ1-5; D remains ambiguous. The germline V gene encodes CDR1 SGHTA and CDR2 FQGNSA. The CDR3 covers 14 residues. V lost 4 bases, J lost 3 bases, and 10 bases lay in between. In DNA form, the CDR3 reads TGTGCCAGCAGCTCCGCCCAACTCAATCAGCCCCAGCATTTT. Its protein product is CASSSAQLNQPQHF. The full variable domain, with the rest looked up from reference TRBV7-2 and TRBJ1-5, is GAGVSQSPSNKVTEKGKDVELRCDPISGHTALYWYRQSLGQGLEFLIYFQGNSAPDKSGLPSDRFSAERTGGSVSTLTIQRTQQEDSAVYLCASSSAQLNQPQHFGDGTRLSIL.

This clonotype occurred a few times. V and J are TRBV20-1 and TRBJ2-1; 13 nucleotides agree with TRBD2. The CDR3 is made up of 15 amino acids. V was clipped by 5 bases and J by 7 bases; unmatched bases: 8. Germline assignment: CDR1 DFQATT and CDR2 SNEGSKA (reference sequence). CDR3 nucleotide sequence: TGCAGTGCTGCACTAGCGGGAGGGTTTGGGAATGAGCAGTTCTTC. Residues: CSAALAGGFGNEQFF.

At least ten counts were recorded for this clonotype. This chain joins TRBV20-1 and TRBJ2-6, with a possible D match to TRBD2 (5 bases). CDR3 length equals 14 residues. CDR1 is DFQATT, CDR2 SNEGSKA, per germline (reference sequence). Deletions cut 3 bases from V and 1 base from J, with 7 bases between. The CDR3: CSASGVSGANVLTF. Written as DNA, the CDR3 is TGCAGTGCTAGCGGGGTTTCTGGGGCCAACGTCCTGACTTTC.

This clonotype was picked up a small number of times. The J gene is TRBJ2-3, the V gene TRBV6-1; no definite D call. V dropped 6 bases and J dropped 5 bases, with 12 bases sitting between them. CDR3 length: 13 residues. Germline V CDR1 and CDR2: MNHNS, SASEGT. This CDR3 is CASSPGDGDTQYF. The CDR3 DNA reads as TGTGCCAGCAGCCCAGGTGACGGAGATACGCAGTATTTT.

This clonotype was detected a few times. This sequence joins TRBV20-1 and TRBJ1-1, with D unresolved. The ends were cut back, 3 bases at V and 1 base at J, with 9 bases in the middle. Per the germline V gene, CDR1 is DFQATT and CDR2 is SNEGSKA (reference sequence). This CDR3 contains 13 residues. CDR3 residues: CSARSLRNTEAFF. The DNA for the CDR3 is TGCAGTGCTAGGAGCCTGCGGAACACTGAAGCTTTCTTT.

This clonotype was seen a few times. V usage is TRBV27 and J usage is TRBJ1-4; unclear D gene. V lost 3 bases to trimming and J lost 8 bases, with 13 bases between them. Germline CDR1 and CDR2: MNHEY and SMNVEV (reference sequence). CDR3 length equals 14 residues. The CDR3 DNA reads TGTGCCAGCAGTTTTTCGGGTCGCGGGGAAAAACTGTTTTTT. This gives the protein CASSFSGRGEKLFF.

The rearrangement joins TRBV18 to TRBJ2-7; no reliable D call. In germline, CDR1 is KGHSH, CDR2 LQKENI. CDR3 length: 14 residues. V lost 3 bases and J 3 bases, leaving 12 bases between the germline ends. DNA of the CDR3: TGTGCCAGCTCACCTGGAGCTCACGGCTACGAGCAGTACTTC. It translates to CASSPGAHGYEQYF.

This clonotype was counted between two and nine times. The gene calls are TRBV4-2 and TRBJ2-3; 7 bases align to TRBD2. The length of the CDR3 is 17 residues. Germline lookup yields CDR1 LGHNA and CDR2 YNFKEQ. Germline trimming cut 0 bases from V and 1 base from J; bases unmatched to any gene: 7. CDR3 region: CASSQEGRGDGTDTQYF. CDR3 DNA sequence: TGTGCCAGCAGCCAAGAGGGACGGGGGGACGGCACAGATACGCAGTATTTT.

This clonotype was seen a handful of times. The chain carries TRBV20-1 and TRBJ2-7; D is tentatively TRBD1 or TRBD2 (5 bases each). Germline V gene lookup returns CDR1 DFQATT and CDR2 SNEGSKA (reference sequence). The CDR3 has 16 residues. Trimming pared 3 bases from V and 2 bases from J, leaving 20 bases between. The CDR3 DNA reads TGCAGTGCTAGTCCCGGGACGTGGGAGCCCACCTACGAGCAGTACTTC. Residues: CSASPGTWEPTYEQYF.

This clonotype has only a few counts. This chain connects TRBV6-2 or TRBV6-3 to TRBJ2-7; D may be TRBD2 (7 bases). Germline V CDR1 and CDR2: MNHEY, SVGEGT. The CDR3 spans 14 residues. Trimming left V 7 bases short and J 4 bases short, with 17 bases between. In DNA form, the CDR3 reads TGTGCCAGCACCAGCCCCCGGGGGGCGTACGAGCAGTACTTC. It specifies CASTSPRGAYEQYF.

V and J are TRBV7-2 and TRBJ2-7; TRBD2 matches 11 bases. The junction had 7 bases not matched to a gene; V was cut back by 5 bases and J by 4 bases. The CDR3 runs to 15 residues. CDR1 and CDR2 (germline): SGHTA, FQGNSA. CDR3 coding DNA: TGTGCCAGCAGCCCACTAGCGGGAGTCCTATACGAGCAGTACTTC. It yields the protein CASSPLAGVLYEQYF.

This clonotype appeared many times. The chain couples TRBV14 to TRBJ2-1, with a tentative D call TRBD1 (6 bases). This CDR3 is 13 amino acids long. V was cut by 0 bases and J by 11 bases, with 11 bases left in between. Germline V gene sequence: CDR1 SGHDN, CDR2 FVKESK. Here the CDR3 reads CASSQDQGTQQFF. DNA of the CDR3: TGTGCCAGCAGCCAAGATCAAGGGACACAGCAGTTCTTC.

V gene TRBV20-1 combines with J gene TRBJ2-1, with 10 positions matching TRBD2. CDR3 length equals 15 residues. Germline CDR1 DFQATT, CDR2 SNEGSKA (reference sequence). V gave up 6 bases and J gave up 5 bases; unmatched junction bases: 10. In nucleotides, the CDR3 is TGCAGTGCCAGCTCACTAGCGGGAAAGGACAATGAGCAGTTCTTC. Encoded protein: CSASSLAGKDNEQFF.

CDR3 sequence (DNA): TGTGCCAGCAGCGTAGAGGGGGGCACTGAGCAGTTCTTC. Its protein is CASSVEGGTEQFF. The V gene is TRBV9, the J gene TRBJ2-1; D is tentatively TRBD1 or TRBD2 (6 bases each). The germline CDR1 and CDR2 sequences are SGDLS and YYNGEE. CDR3 size: 13 residues. V shed 0 bases and J shed 9 bases, with 10 bases lying between them.

J is TRBJ2-7 and V is TRBV6-2 or TRBV6-3; D ambiguous. Trimming stripped 6 bases from V and 5 bases from J, with 8 bases between. CDR1 is MNHEY, CDR2 SVGEGT, per germline. CDR3 length: 11 residues. The CDR3 nucleotides are TGTGCCAGCAGAGAGATTGACGAGCAGTACTTC. Translating it yields CASREIDEQYF.

This clonotype turned up a few times. V and J are TRBV20-1 and TRBJ2-5; 8 bases are shared with TRBD2. Germline V gene lookup returns CDR1 DFQATT and CDR2 SNEGSKA (reference sequence). Trimming took 4 bases from V and 4 from J; bases not matched to a gene: 11. The CDR3 spans 15 residues. Here the CDR3 DNA reads TGCAGTGCTACCTTGCGTGGCGGGAGGTCAGAGACCCAGTACTTC. Protein sequence: CSATLRGGRSETQYF.

This clonotype was recorded many times. The chain employs TRBV7-2 and TRBJ2-2, with D unresolved. This CDR3 region has 15 residues. Germline loops: CDR1 SGHTA, CDR2 FQGNSA. Trimming left V 2 bases short and J 0 bases short, with 7 bases between. Here the CDR3 DNA reads TGTGCCAGCAGCTTACGGATTGCGAACACCGGGGAGCTGTTTTTT. This codes for CASSLRIANTGELFF.

The table lists this clonotype with many counts. The chain employs TRBV20-1 and TRBJ2-3; D is possibly TRBD2 (6 bases). Germline CDR1 and CDR2: DFQATT and SNEGSKA (reference sequence). CDR3 length equals 15 residues. The V end was cut by 3 bases, the J end by 5 bases, with 18 bases between. This CDR3 is CSARGLDLRRDTQYF. The CDR3 DNA reads as TGCAGTGCTAGGGGACTGGATCTACGTCGAGATACGCAGTATTTT.

The chain combines TRBV5-1 with TRBJ1-1, with D tentatively TRBD1 (6 bases). V lost 1 base and J 10 bases, leaving 11 bases between the germline ends. Per the germline V gene, CDR1 is SGHRS and CDR2 is YFSETQ. CDR3 length: 12 amino acids. The CDR3 DNA follows: TGCGCCAGCAGCTTGACAGGGAAAGGAGCTTTCTTT. It encodes CASSLTGKGAFF.